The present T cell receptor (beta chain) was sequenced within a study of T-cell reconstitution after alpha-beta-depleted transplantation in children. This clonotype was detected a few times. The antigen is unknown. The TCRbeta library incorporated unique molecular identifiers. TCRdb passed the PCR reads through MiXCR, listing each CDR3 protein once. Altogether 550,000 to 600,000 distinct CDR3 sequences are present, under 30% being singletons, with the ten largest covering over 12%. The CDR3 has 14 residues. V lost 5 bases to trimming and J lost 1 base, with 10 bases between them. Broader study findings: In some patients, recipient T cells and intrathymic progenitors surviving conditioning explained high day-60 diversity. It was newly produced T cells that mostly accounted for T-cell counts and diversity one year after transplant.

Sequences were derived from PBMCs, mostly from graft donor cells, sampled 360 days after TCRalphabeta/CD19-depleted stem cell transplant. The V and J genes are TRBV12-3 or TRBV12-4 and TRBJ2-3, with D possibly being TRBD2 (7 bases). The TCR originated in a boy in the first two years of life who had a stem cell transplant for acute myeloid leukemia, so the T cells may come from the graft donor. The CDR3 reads CASSGGAGTDTQYF. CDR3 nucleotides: TGTGCCAGCAGTGGGGGGGCCGGCACAGATACGCAGTATTTT.